The clone carrying this T cell receptor beta chain was picked up one time. The antigen is unknown. The J segment lost 8 bases and the V segment lost 1 base, leaving 6 bases of the junction unmatched. This CDR3 has 13 residues. Germline V lookup: CDR1 GTSNPN, CDR2 SVGIG (reference sequence). This sample is drawn from a study of shared clonotypes between healthy human individuals. Notes on the study in general: Naive subsets typically showed greater estimated richness than memory subsets. Around 5% was the fraction of naive CD4 clonotypes found shared across a handful of donors.

Using immunoSEQ multiplex PCR, the repertoire was profiled, and TCRdb retains in-frame clones only, with some absent. The sample has hundreds of thousands of clones; roughly 72% are singletons. The sequence came from a woman aged 30 to 39 in good health. The sequenced sample was memory CD4+ T cells sorted from blood. The subset denotes: CD45RA-negative fraction. The chain has TRBV30 and TRBJ1-2; 8 bases fit TRBD1. The CDR3 is CAWSATGGYGYTF. CDR3 nucleotides: TGTGCCTGGAGTGCCACAGGGGGATACGGCTACACCTTC.